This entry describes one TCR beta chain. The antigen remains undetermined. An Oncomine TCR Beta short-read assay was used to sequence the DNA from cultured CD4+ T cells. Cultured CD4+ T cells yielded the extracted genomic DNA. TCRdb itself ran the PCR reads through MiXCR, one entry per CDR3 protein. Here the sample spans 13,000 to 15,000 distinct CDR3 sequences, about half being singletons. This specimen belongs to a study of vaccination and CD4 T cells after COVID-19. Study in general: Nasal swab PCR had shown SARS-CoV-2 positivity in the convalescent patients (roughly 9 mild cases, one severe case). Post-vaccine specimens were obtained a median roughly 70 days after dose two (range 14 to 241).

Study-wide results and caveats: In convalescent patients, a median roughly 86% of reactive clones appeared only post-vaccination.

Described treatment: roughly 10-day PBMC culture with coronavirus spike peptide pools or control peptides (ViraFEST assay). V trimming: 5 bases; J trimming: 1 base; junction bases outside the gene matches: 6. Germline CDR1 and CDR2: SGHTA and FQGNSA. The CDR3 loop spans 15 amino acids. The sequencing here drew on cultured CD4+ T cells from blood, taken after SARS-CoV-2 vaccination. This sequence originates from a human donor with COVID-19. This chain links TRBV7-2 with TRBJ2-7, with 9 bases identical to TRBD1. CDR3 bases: TGTGCCAGCAGCCCGAGACAGGGGGGGTCCTACGAGCAGTACTTC. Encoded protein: CASSPRQGGSYEQYF.